These 22 T cell receptor beta chains were sequenced from one sample in a study of OX40 agonist ivuxolimab in advanced cancers. Assay used: immunoSEQ multiplex PCR; TCRdb lists only in-frame clones, some missing. Of about 25,000 clones in the sample, 80% to 90% were seen once. Specimen: CD4+ or CD8+ T cells sorted from blood, collected in a trial of the OX40 agonist ivuxolimab. These receptors were collected from an adult with an advanced solid tumor such as melanoma, head and neck, liver or kidney cancer.

J is TRBJ2-1 and V is TRBV7-9, with D unresolved. Trimming pared 7 bases from V and 0 bases from J, leaving 13 bases between. Germline V CDR1 and CDR2: SEHNR, FQNEAQ (reference sequence). The CDR3 has 15 residues. The CDR3 nucleotides read TGTGCCAGCATCCCCGATCACTTCTCCTACAATGAGCAGTTCTTC. It translates to CASIPDHFSYNEQFF.

This clone was counted a single time. The genes are TRBV28 and TRBJ1-1; no clear D gene. This CDR3 contains 13 residues. V lost 1 base to trimming and J lost 6 bases, with 9 bases between them. The germline V gene has CDR1 MDHEN and CDR2 SYDVKM. This CDR3 reads CASSLYSSAEAFF. In nucleotides, the CDR3 is TGTGCCAGCAGTTTATATTCCTCCGCTGAAGCTTTCTTT.

The V and J genes are TRBV28 and TRBJ1-5, with a tentative D call TRBD1 (5 bases). The length of the CDR3 is 15 residues. Germline lookup yields CDR1 MDHEN and CDR2 SYDVKM. The germline V and J ends were trimmed by 3 bases and 0 bases, with 9 bases remaining between them. Here the CDR3 reads CASSFPTDSNQPQHF. DNA of the CDR3: TGTGCCAGCAGTTTCCCGACAGATAGCAATCAGCCCCAGCATTTT.

V gene TRBV18 combines with J gene TRBJ2-7; possible D gene TRBD2, 5 bases. The CDR3 is made up of 15 amino acids. Looked up from germline, CDR1 is KGHSH and CDR2 is LQKENI. With 2 bases removed from V and 4 bases from J, the gap between germline ends came to 15 bases. The CDR3 loop is CASSPVGEKSYEQYF. The CDR3 coding sequence is TGTGCCAGCTCACCAGTGGGAGAGAAGTCTTACGAGCAGTACTTC.

This chain joins TRBV7-9 and TRBJ2-7; 8 positions match TRBD1. With 1 base clipped from V and 7 bases from J, the junction kept 9 bases outside the gene matches. Germline V gene lookup returns CDR1 SEHNR and CDR2 FQNEAQ (reference sequence). The CDR3 sequence is 15 residues long. CDR3 in amino acids: CASSLDRQGAGEQYF. The CDR3 nucleotides are TGTGCCAGCAGCTTAGATCGGCAGGGGGCAGGGGAGCAGTACTTC.

The chain uses TRBV19 and TRBJ1-1, with TRBD1 matching over 9 bases. There are 15 residues in the CDR3. Germline CDR1 is LNHDA and CDR2 is SQIVND (reference sequence). The ends lost 7 bases at V and 2 bases at J; junction bases unmatched: 8. The CDR3 loop is CASMMDRGLNTEAFF. DNA of the CDR3: TGTGCCAGTATGATGGACAGGGGCCTAAACACTGAAGCTTTCTTT.

The J gene is TRBJ2-7, the V gene TRBV12-1; the D call TRBD1 from the table was never checked on the DNA. TRBV12-1 is noted as a pseudogene. The CDR3 spans 16 residues. CDR3 sequence reads: CASSPGQRQIGYEQYF. For the CDR3, the DNA is TGTGCCAGCAGCCCGGGACAGCGCCAAATTGGGTACGAGCAGTACTTC.

The genes are TRBV7-2 and TRBJ2-2, with 8 bases aligning to TRBD1. Trimming removed 5 bases from V and 0 bases from J; junction bases left unmatched: 2. CDR1 is SGHTA and CDR2 is FQGNSA in the germline V gene. CDR3 length: 15 amino acids. CDR3: CASSAQGANTGELFF. The CDR3 region has the DNA TGTGCCAGCAGCGCACAGGGGGCGAACACCGGGGAGCTGTTTTTT.

The V call is TRBV10-1, the J call TRBJ2-7; D unresolved. The germline V gene encodes CDR1 WNHNN and CDR2 SYGVQD (reference sequence). CDR3 size: 14 residues. V lost 2 bases and J 0 bases, leaving 8 bases between the germline ends. CDR3 loop: CASSEIPNSYEQYF. The CDR3 coding sequence is TGCGCCAGCAGTGAGATCCCTAACTCCTACGAGCAGTACTTC.

CDR3 in amino acids: CASSLQGVFSYEQYF. In nucleotides, the CDR3 is TGCGCCAGCAGCCTTCAGGGGGTATTCTCCTACGAGCAGTACTTC. The chain carries TRBV4-1 and TRBJ2-7; 7 bases agree with TRBD1. Per germline, CDR1 MGHRA and CDR2 YSYEKL. The CDR3 is 15 amino acids. V dropped 4 bases and J dropped 0; count of bases not matched to a gene: 6.

V usage is TRBV13 and J usage is TRBJ1-2; D call uncertain. The germline V gene has CDR1 PRHDT and CDR2 FYEKMQ (reference sequence). The V gene lost 5 bases and the J gene lost 0 bases, with 10 bases spanning the gap. The CDR3 runs 14 residues. The CDR3 region is CASSLGRSNYGYTF. For the CDR3, the DNA is TGTGCCAGCAGCCTCGGACGGTCTAACTATGGCTACACCTTC.

The chain employs TRBV6-5 and TRBJ1-1, with D unclear. The CDR3 spans 14 residues. Trimming pared 6 bases from V and 5 bases from J, leaving 16 bases between. Germline V lookup: CDR1 MNHEY, CDR2 SVGAGI. This chain's CDR3 is CASSLREGGTEAFF. CDR3 nucleotides: TGTGCCAGCAGCCTACGGGAGGGAGGGACTGAAGCTTTCTTT.

V gene TRBV4-1 combines with J gene TRBJ2-2; the match to TRBD2 covers 12 bases. V shed 5 bases, J shed 6 bases, and the junction held 7 bases outside the gene matches. The germline gives CDR1 MGHRA, CDR2 YSYEKL. The CDR3 length is 16 residues. CDR3 nucleotide sequence: TGCGCCAGCAGCTCCCGACTAGCGGGAGAGGCCGGGGAGCTGTTTTTT. Its translation is CASSSRLAGEAGELFF.

The V gene is TRBV6-5, the J gene TRBJ2-3; D perhaps matches TRBD1 (5 bases). This CDR3 spans 14 amino acids. CDR1 MNHEY and CDR2 SVGAGI come from the germline V gene. With 5 bases removed from V and 2 bases from J, the gap between germline ends came to 11 bases. CDR3 protein: CASSAGRDTDTQYF. CDR3 DNA: TGTGCCAGCAGTGCAGGGCGTGACACAGATACGCAGTATTTT.

The chain recombines TRBV6-1 with TRBJ1-2; maybe TRBD1 (6 bases). Trimming took 0 bases from V and 2 from J, leaving 7 bases between them. The germline gives CDR1 MNHNS, CDR2 SASEGT. The CDR3 is made up of 14 amino acids. The CDR3 spells CASSEAGANYGYTF. CDR3 in DNA: TGTGCCAGCAGTGAAGCGGGGGCAAACTATGGCTACACCTTC.

The chain combines TRBV5-4 with TRBJ2-7; D unresolved. The CDR3 has 17 amino acids. Germline V gene data show CDR1 as SGHNT and CDR2 as YYREEE (reference sequence). V lost 0 bases, J lost 5 bases, and 21 bases lay in between. The CDR3 loop reads CASSLAGVTPRLHEQYF. CDR3 DNA: TGTGCCAGCAGCTTGGCCGGAGTTACGCCCAGGTTACACGAGCAGTACTTC.

The genes are TRBV6-6 and TRBJ2-2; TRBD2 agrees at 10 bases. With 4 bases clipped from V and 6 bases from J, the junction kept 2 bases outside the gene matches. The CDR3 has 14 amino acids. Germline V CDR1 and CDR2: MNHNY, SVGAGI (reference sequence). The CDR3 protein is CASSWTSGPGELFF. In DNA, the CDR3 is TGTGCCAGCAGTTGGACTAGCGGCCCCGGGGAGCTGTTTTTT.

V is TRBV5-8 and J is TRBJ1-5; D unclear. This CDR3 has 15 amino acids. Germline V gene data show CDR1 as SGHTS and CDR2 as YDEGEE. V gave up 0 bases and J gave up 0 bases, with 7 bases separating them. The CDR3 region has the DNA TGTGCCAGCAGCTTGGTAGGCAGTAGCAATCAGCCCCAGCATTTT. This sequence encodes CASSLVGSSNQPQHF.

The J gene is TRBJ1-1, the V gene TRBV27, with D maybe TRBD1 (5 bases). The CDR3 is made up of 13 amino acids. V was trimmed by 5 bases and J by 1 base, leaving 8 bases between them. Germline V gene sequence: CDR1 MNHEY, CDR2 SMNVEV (reference sequence). For the CDR3, the DNA is TGTGCCAGCAGTCCGACAGCGAACACTGAAGCTTTCTTT. Protein sequence: CASSPTANTEAFF.

This clone was observed once. The V gene is TRBV7-2, the J gene TRBJ1-1, with D possibly being TRBD1 (6 bases). V was trimmed by 3 bases and J by 1 base, leaving 15 bases between them. The germline V gene has CDR1 SGHTA and CDR2 FQGNSA. CDR3 length: 16 amino acids. Written as DNA, the CDR3 is TGTGCCAGCAGCTTTTCAGACAGGCCAACGAACACTGAAGCTTTCTTT. Translating it yields CASSFSDRPTNTEAFF.

The rearrangement uses TRBV6-1 and TRBJ1-5; TRBD1 might be the D (6 bases). V was trimmed by 2 bases and J by 9 bases, leaving 29 bases between them. CDR1 is MNHNS, CDR2 SASEGT, per germline. The CDR3 has 19 residues. The CDR3 DNA is TGTGCCAGCAGTGAAAACCCCTTCCCCCAGGGGAGGAACCTGTGGCCCCAGCATTTT. This codes for CASSENPFPQGRNLWPQHF.

By proportion, this clone is medium-sized. The sample contains more than one DNA sequence encoding this CDR3. As DNA, the CDR3 is TGTGCCAGCCAGGGGAGCGGGGAGCTGTTTTTT. Its translation is CASQGSGELFF. The chain recombines TRBV19 with TRBJ2-2, with D possibly matching TRBD1 (6 bases). The CDR3 has 11 residues. Trimming shortened V by 9 bases and J by 7 bases, and 9 bases separated the two germline ends. Germline V gives CDR1 LNHDA, CDR2 SQIVND (reference sequence).